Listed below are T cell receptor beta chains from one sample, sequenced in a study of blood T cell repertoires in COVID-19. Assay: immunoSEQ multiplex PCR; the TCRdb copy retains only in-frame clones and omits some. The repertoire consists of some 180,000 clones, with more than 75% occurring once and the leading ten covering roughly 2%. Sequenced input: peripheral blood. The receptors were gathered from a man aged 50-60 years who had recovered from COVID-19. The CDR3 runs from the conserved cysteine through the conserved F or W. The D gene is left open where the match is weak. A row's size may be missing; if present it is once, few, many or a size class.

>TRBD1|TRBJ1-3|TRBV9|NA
CASSVGDRGFGNTIYF
TGTGCCAGCAGCGTAGGGGACAGGGGATTCGGAAACACCATATATTTT
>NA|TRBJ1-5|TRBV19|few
CASSKASVFGQLNQPQHF
TGTGCCAGTAGTAAGGCCTCCGTTTTTGGACAGCTCAATCAGCCCCAGCATTTT
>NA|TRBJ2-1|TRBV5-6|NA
CASSFQGHEQFF
TGTGCCAGCAGCTTTCAGGGCCATGAGCAGTTCTTC
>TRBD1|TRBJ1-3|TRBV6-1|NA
CASSDGRGPGNTIYF
TGTGCCAGCAGTGATGGCAGGGGGCCTGGAAACACCATATATTTT
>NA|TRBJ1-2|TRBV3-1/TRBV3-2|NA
CASSQEGRLNYGYTF
TGTGCCAGCAGCCAAGAGGGCAGATTAAACTATGGCTACACCTTC
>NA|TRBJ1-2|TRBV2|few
CASSRTGQGNTF
TGTGCCAGCAGCCGTACAGGGCAGGGAAACACCTTC
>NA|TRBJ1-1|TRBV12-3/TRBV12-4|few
CASSLPTAEAFF
TGTGCCAGCAGTCTACCCACAGCTGAAGCTTTCTTT
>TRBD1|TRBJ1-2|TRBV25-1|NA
CASSEFKGAGYGYTF
TGTGCCAGCAGTGAATTTAAGGGGGCGGGGTATGGCTACACCTTC
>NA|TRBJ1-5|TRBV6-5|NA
CASSLPPGDHF
TGTGCCAGCAGCCTCCCCCCGGGTGACCATTTT
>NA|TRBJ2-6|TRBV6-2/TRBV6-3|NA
CASSYSGHFSGANVLTF
TGTGCCAGCAGTTACTCGGGACACTTCTCTGGGGCCAACGTCCTGACTTTC
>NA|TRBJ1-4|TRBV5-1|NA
CASSFGQGNEKLFF
TGCGCCAGCAGCTTCGGGCAGGGTAATGAAAAACTGTTTTTT
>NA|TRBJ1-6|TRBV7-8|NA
CASSRGDYNSPLHF
TGTGCCAGCAGCAGGGGCGACTATAATTCACCCCTCCACTTT
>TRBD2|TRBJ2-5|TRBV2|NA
CASSEGLAGGQETQYF
TGTGCCAGCAGTGAAGGACTAGCGGGGGGGCAAGAGACCCAGTACTTC
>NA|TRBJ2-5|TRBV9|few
CASSPWDIQETQYF
TGTGCCAGCAGCCCATGGGACATCCAAGAGACCCAGTACTTC
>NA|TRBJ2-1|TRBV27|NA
CASSLRGPPNWEQFF
TGTGCCAGCAGTCTCAGGGGTCCCCCCAATTGGGAGCAGTTCTTC
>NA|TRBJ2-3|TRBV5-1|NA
CASSLARGTSDTQYF
TGCGCCAGCAGCTTGGCTCGGGGTACAAGTGATACGCAGTATTTT
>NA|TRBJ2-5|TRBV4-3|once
CASSLDSSGYQETQYF
TGCGCCAGCAGCCTGGACTCCTCGGGGTACCAAGAGACCCAGTACTTC
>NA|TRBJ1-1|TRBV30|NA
CAWALPTGSNTEAFF
TGTGCCTGGGCTTTACCAACAGGGTCTAACACTGAAGCTTTCTTT
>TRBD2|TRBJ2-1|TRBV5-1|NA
CASSQWTSGGPYNEQFF
TGCGCCAGCAGCCAATGGACTAGCGGGGGCCCCTACAATGAGCAGTTCTTC
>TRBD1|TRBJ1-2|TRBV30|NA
CAWSVPGQGVLGNYGYTF
TGTGCCTGGAGTGTCCCGGGACAGGGGGTTCTTGGGAACTATGGCTACACCTTC
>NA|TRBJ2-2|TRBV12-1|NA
CASSPGLAGQTGELFF
TGTGCCAGCAGCCCGGGACTAGCGGGACAAACCGGGGAGCTGTTTTTT
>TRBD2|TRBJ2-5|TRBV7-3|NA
CASSPGERGVSETQYF
TGTGCCAGCAGCCCTGGGGAGCGGGGGGTCTCAGAGACCCAGTACTTC
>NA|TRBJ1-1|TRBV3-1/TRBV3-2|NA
CASSQTGSYTEAFF
TGTGCCAGCAGCCAAACAGGGTCGTACACTGAAGCTTTCTTT
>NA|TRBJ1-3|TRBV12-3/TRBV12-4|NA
CASSLLGNTIYF
TGTGCCAGCAGTCTTCTGGGAAACACCATATATTTT
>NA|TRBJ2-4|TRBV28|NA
CASSPTQGIKNIQYF
TGTGCCAGCAGTCCCACACAGGGTATCAAAAACATTCAGTACTTC
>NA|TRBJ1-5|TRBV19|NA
CASSITGKGNQPQHF
TGTGCCAGTAGTATAACAGGGAAGGGAAATCAGCCCCAGCATTTT
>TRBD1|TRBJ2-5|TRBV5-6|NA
CASSPRTGAYQETQYF
TGTGCCAGCAGCCCGCGGACAGGGGCGTACCAAGAGACCCAGTACTTC
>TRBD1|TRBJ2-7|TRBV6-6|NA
CASSKDRVMYEQYF
TGTGCCAGCAGTAAGGACAGGGTGATGTACGAGCAGTACTTC
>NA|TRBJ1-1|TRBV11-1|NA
CASSPLGGEKAFF
TGTGCCAGCAGCCCCCTGGGGGGGGAAAAAGCTTTCTTT
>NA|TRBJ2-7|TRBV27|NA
CASILQETYEQYF
TGTGCCAGCATCCTACAGGAGACCTACGAGCAGTACTTC
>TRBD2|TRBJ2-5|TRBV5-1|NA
CASSLDLAGGPGETQYF
TGCGCCAGCAGCTTGGACCTAGCGGGAGGGCCAGGGGAGACCCAGTACTTC
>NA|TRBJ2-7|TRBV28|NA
CASSFSKGGSYEQYF
TGTGCCAGCAGTTTCTCGAAGGGAGGCAGCTACGAGCAGTACTTC
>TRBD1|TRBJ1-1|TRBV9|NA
CASSEGAPENTEAFF
TGTGCCAGCAGCGAGGGGGCCCCTGAGAACACTGAAGCTTTCTTT
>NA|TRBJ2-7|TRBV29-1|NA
CSVRGTSGDEQYF
TGCAGCGTTCGGGGGACTTCGGGGGACGAGCAGTACTTC
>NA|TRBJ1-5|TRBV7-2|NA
CASSSRSNQPQHF
TGTGCCAGCAGCTCGCGTAGCAATCAGCCCCAGCATTTT
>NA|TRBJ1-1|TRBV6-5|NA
CASSSPGRGTEAFF
TGTGCCAGCAGTTCCCCCGGAAGGGGGACTGAAGCTTTCTTT
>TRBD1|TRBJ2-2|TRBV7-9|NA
CASRPGQGYTGELFF
TGTGCCAGCAGACCGGGACAGGGGTACACCGGGGAGCTGTTTTTT
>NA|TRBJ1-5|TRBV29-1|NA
CSVASGGSGNQPQHF
TGCAGCGTTGCCTCCGGGGGTAGCGGCAATCAGCCCCAGCATTTT
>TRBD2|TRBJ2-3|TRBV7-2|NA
CASSLSAGGPQDTQYF
TGTGCCAGCAGCCTCTCAGCGGGAGGGCCACAAGATACGCAGTATTTT
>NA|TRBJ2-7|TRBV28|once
CASRPPGYTYEQYF
TGTGCCAGCAGGCCCCCCGGGTATACCTACGAGCAGTACTTC
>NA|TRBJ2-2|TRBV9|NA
CASSAQTVNTGELFF
TGTGCCAGCAGCGCCCAAACAGTTAACACCGGGGAGCTGTTTTTT
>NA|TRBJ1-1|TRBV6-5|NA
CASSYSMGYTEAFF
TGTGCCAGCAGCTATTCGATGGGCTACACTGAAGCTTTCTTT
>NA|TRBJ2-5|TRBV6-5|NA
CASNTGWGETQYF
TGTGCCAGCAATACAGGGTGGGGGGAGACCCAGTACTTC
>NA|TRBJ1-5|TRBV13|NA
CASSQGGVYSNQPQHF
TGTGCCAGCAGCCAAGGCGGGGTTTATAGCAATCAGCCCCAGCATTTT
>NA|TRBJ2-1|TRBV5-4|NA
CASSREGQGYNEQFF
TGTGCCAGCAGCAGGGAAGGTCAGGGTTACAATGAGCAGTTCTTC
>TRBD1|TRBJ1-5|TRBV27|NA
CASSLHRGGNQPQHF
TGTGCCAGCAGTCTCCACAGGGGCGGCAATCAGCCCCAGCATTTT